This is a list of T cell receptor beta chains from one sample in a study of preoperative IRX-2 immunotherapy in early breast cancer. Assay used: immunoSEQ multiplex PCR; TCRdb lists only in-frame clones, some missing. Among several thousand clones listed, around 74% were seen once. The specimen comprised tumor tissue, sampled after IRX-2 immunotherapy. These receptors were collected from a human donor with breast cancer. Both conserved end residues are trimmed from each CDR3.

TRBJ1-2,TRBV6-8,ASSRAAANYGYT
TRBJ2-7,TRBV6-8,ASGGGTATYEQY
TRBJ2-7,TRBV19,ASSIVGGIDNEQY
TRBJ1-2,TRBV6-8,ASRTESNYGYT
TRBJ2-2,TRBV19,ASSVRDRGNTGELF
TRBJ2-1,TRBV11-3,ASSPSSGRRNEQF
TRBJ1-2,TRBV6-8,ASSSGQLNYGYT
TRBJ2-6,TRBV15,ATSTSRLGRAGANVLT
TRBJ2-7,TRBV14,ASSQAHGPYEQY
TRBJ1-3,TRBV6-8,ASSYSITGNTIY
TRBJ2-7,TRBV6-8,ASSYWWEGRYEQY
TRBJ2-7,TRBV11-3,ASSLGQGTYEQY
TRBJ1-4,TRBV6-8,ATGVGTEKLF
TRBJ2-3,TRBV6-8,ASINPPGQGGPDTQY
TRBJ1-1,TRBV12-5,ASTRDNLQAF
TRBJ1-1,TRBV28,ASSPGGARGDTEAF
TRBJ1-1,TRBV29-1,SVEGAADEAF
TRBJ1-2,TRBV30,AWSRGTGHGYT
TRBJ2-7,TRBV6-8,ASRRAGLPLPYEQY
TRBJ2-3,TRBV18,ASSSGQGTDTQY